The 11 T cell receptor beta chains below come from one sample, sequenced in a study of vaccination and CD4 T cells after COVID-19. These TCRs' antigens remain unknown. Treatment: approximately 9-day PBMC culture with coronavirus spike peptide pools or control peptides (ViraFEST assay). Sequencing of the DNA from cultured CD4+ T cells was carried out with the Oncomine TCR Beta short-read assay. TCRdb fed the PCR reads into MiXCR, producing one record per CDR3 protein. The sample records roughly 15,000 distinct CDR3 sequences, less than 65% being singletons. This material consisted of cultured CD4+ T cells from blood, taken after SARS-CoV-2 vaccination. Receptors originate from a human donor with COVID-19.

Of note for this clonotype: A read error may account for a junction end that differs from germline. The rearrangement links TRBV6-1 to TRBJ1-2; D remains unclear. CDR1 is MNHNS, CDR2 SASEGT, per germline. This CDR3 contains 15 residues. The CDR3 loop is CASREGKGAMGGYTF. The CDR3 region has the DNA TGTGCCAGCAGAGAAGGGAAGGGAGCTATGGGAGGCTACACCTTC.

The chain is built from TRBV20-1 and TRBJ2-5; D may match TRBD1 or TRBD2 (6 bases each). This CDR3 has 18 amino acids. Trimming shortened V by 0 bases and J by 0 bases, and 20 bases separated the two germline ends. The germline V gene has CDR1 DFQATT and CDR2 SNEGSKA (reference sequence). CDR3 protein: CSARDGGGGDGYQETQYF. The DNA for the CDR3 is TGCAGTGCTAGAGACGGAGGGGGAGGAGACGGGTACCAAGAGACCCAGTACTTC.

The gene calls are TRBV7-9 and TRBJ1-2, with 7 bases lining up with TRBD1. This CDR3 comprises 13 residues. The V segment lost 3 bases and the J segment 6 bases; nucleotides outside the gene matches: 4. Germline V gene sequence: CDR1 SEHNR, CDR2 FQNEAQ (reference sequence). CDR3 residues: CASSFDRVDGYTF. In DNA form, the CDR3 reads TGTGCCAGCAGCTTCGACAGGGTAGATGGCTACACCTTC.

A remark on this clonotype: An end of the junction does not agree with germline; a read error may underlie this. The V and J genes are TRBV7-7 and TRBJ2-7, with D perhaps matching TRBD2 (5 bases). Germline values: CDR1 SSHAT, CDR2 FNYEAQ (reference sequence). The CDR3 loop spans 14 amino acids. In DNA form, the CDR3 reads TGTGCTAGCAGCCGTACCCGGGATTCGAGCGAGCAGTACTTC. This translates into CASSRTRDSSEQYF.

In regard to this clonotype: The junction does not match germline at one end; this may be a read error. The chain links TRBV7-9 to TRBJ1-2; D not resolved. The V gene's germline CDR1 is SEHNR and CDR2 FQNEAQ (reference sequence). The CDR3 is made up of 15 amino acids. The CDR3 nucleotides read TGTGCCAGCAGCCCAACGGGAGATGACTGGTATGGCTACATCTTC. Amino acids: CASSPTGDDWYGYIF.

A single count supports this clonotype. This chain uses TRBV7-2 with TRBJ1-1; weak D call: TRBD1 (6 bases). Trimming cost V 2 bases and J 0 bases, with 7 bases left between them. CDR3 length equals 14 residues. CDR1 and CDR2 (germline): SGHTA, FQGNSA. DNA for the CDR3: TGTGCCAGCAGCTTAAGGGGGGTGAACACTGAAGCTTTCTTT. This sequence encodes CASSLRGVNTEAFF.

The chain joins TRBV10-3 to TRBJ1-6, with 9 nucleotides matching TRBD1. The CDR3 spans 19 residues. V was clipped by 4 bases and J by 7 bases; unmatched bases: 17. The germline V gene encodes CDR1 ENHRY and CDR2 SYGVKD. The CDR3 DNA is TGTGCCATCAGTGGGACCTTAACCGGGACAGGGTCTGGGAATTCACCCCTCCACTTT. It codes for CAISGTLTGTGSGNSPLHF.

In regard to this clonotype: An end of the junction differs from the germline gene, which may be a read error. CDR3 coding DNA: TGTGCCAGCAGTGAAGCTAGAGAGGGTACGAGGGGTTCGTTC. It codes for CASSEAREGTRGSF. The rearrangement links TRBV6-1 to TRBJ1-2; D may be TRBD1 (5 bases). Germline V lookup: CDR1 MNHNS, CDR2 SASEGT. The CDR3 runs 14 residues.

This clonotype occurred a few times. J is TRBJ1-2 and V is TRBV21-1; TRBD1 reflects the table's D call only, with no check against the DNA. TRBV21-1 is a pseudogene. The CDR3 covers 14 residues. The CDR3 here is CASTAGGQNYGYTF. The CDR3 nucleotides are TGTGCCAGCACCGCGGGGGGCCAAAACTATGGCTACACCTTC.

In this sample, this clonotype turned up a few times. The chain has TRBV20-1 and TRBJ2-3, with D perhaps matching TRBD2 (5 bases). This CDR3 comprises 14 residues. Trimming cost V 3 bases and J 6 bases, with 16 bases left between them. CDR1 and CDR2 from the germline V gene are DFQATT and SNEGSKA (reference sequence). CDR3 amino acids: CSARWSGDRDTQYF. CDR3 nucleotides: TGCAGTGCTAGGTGGAGCGGCGACCGGGATACGCAGTATTTT.

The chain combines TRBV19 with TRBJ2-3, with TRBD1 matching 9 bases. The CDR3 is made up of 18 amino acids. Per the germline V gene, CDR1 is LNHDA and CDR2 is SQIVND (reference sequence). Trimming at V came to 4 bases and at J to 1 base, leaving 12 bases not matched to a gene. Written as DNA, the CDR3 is TGTGCCAGTAGTACACACACAAACCGACAGGGGGGCACAGATACGCAGTATTTT. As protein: CASSTHTNRQGGTDTQYF.